The 8 T cell receptor beta chains below were found in one sample sequenced in a study of cytomegalovirus exposure and HLA in healthy donors. PCR was performed using 60 Vbeta and 13 Jbeta primers. Profiled with immunoSEQ multiplex PCR; TCRdb holds only in-frame clones, not every one. The sample has around 200,000 clones; approximately 79% are singletons. Sequenced input: PBMCs. The receptors were sampled from a man aged 50 to 59 in good health and CMV-seronegative.

This rearrangement joins TRBV4-2 to TRBJ1-3; 7 positions match TRBD1. The germline V gene has CDR1 LGHNA and CDR2 YNFKEQ. CDR3 size: 20 residues. V lost 3 bases to trimming and J lost 0 bases; unmatched junction nucleotides: 17. CDR3 nucleotide sequence: TGTGCCAGCAGCCAGAATGACAGGGCAGGCCCCCGGAGCTCTGGAAACACCATATATTTT. Translating gives CASSQNDRAGPRSSGNTIYF.

This sequence joins TRBV27 and TRBJ1-2, with 10 positions matching TRBD1. The junction had 9 bases not matched to a gene; V was cut back by 5 bases and J by 6 bases. There are 15 residues in the CDR3. Germline CDR1 reads MNHEY; CDR2 reads SMNVEV (reference sequence). The CDR3 reads CASSTYRDRGDGYTF. The CDR3 bases are TGTGCCAGCAGTACCTACCGGGACAGGGGAGATGGCTACACCTTC.

This clone was seen only once. This rearrangement joins TRBV27 to TRBJ1-5, with 9 bases that match TRBD1. Trimming took 5 bases from V and 5 from J; bases not matched to a gene: 4. This CDR3 region has 14 residues. Germline loops: CDR1 MNHEY, CDR2 SMNVEV (reference sequence). The CDR3 DNA reads as TGTGCCAGCAGTCCGGGACAGGGATATCAGCCCCAGCATTTT. Translating gives CASSPGQGYQPQHF.

The chain joins TRBV15 to TRBJ1-1; D is ambiguous. This CDR3 is 13 amino acids long. The V gene's germline CDR1 is LNHNV and CDR2 YYDKDF (reference sequence). Trimming pared 5 bases from V and 7 bases from J, leaving 14 bases between. Here the CDR3 reads CATSPPLRLEAFF. CDR3 DNA sequence: TGTGCCACCAGCCCTCCACTAAGACTTGAAGCTTTCTTT.

The gene calls are TRBV18 and TRBJ1-3; the D gene is possibly TRBD1 (6 bases). The CDR3 length is 15 residues. Trimming shortened V by 6 bases and J by 1 base, and 13 bases separated the two germline ends. The germline V gene encodes CDR1 KGHSH and CDR2 LQKENI. The CDR3 sequence: CASSPSQGSGNTIYF. In nucleotides, the CDR3 is TGTGCCAGCTCGCCGTCTCAGGGGTCTGGAAACACCATATATTTT.

V usage is TRBV5-1 and J usage is TRBJ2-1, with TRBD2 matching over 10 bases. This CDR3 region has 17 residues. The V segment lost 0 bases and the J segment 0 bases; nucleotides outside the gene matches: 3. Germline V CDR1 and CDR2: SGHRS, YFSETQ. The CDR3 DNA sequence: TGCGCCAGCAGCTTGGACCCTAGCGGGAGCTCCTACAATGAGCAGTTCTTC. Its protein product is CASSLDPSGSSYNEQFF. The full variable domain, completed using reference TRBV5-1 and TRBJ2-1, is KAGVTQTPRYLIKTRGQQVTLSCSPISGHRSVSWYQQTPGQGLQFLFEYFSETQRNKGNFPGRFSGRQFSNSRSEMNVSTLELGDSALYLCASSLDPSGSSYNEQFFGPGTRLTVL.

The chain recombines TRBV28 with TRBJ2-7, with TRBD1 matching over 8 bases. Germline V gene sequence: CDR1 MDHEN, CDR2 SYDVKM. Trimming cost V 8 bases and J 0 bases; bases outside gene matches: 18. The CDR3 extends over 18 amino acids. The CDR3 nucleotides read TGTGCCAGCTCGTACGGGACAGGCTTAACCCATAGCTCCTACGAGCAGTACTTC. Amino acid sequence: CASSYGTGLTHSSYEQYF.

This clone was counted only a few times. The J gene is TRBJ2-7, the V gene TRBV14; perhaps TRBD1 as D (6 bases). V lost 5 bases to trimming and J lost 6 bases, with 20 bases between them. This CDR3 spans 15 amino acids. CDR1 and CDR2 (germline): SGHDN, FVKESK. CDR3 in DNA: TGTGCCAGCAGCGGGGGCAGCGGCTCCTTAGGCGAGCAGTACTTC. Its protein is CASSGGSGSLGEQYF.